A selection of T cell receptor beta chains follows, all from one sample in a study of breast tumors, draining lymph nodes, adjacent tissues. TCRdb used MiXCR to reprocess the multiplex PCR reads, holding one entry per CDR3 protein. The sample records 85,000 to 120,000 distinct CDR3 sequences, about 29% being singletons. The sample taken for sequencing was axillary lymph node tissue. The receptors here all came from a female donor with breast cancer. Some clones in this sample may be carry-over from other donors' samples. Both conserved end residues are trimmed from each CDR3.

ASGGTGGLDTQY	TRBJ2-3	12	TRBV12-5
SAGQANQPQH	TRBJ1-5	10	TRBV20-1
SAAPPGSLNIQY	TRBJ2-4	12	TRBV20-1
ASSLERVRDTEAF	TRBJ1-1	13	TRBV5-4
ASSTGLGLNTGELF	TRBJ2-2	14	TRBV5-4
ASSLDWGTA	TRBJ1-2	9	TRBV7-2
ASSPSGIKQY	TRBJ2-7	10	TRBV3-1
ASPGGGGRPSNTGELF	TRBJ2-2	16	TRBV6-5
ASSLRLAIYEQY	TRBJ2-7	12	TRBV5-1
ASSLAGQGGEAF	TRBJ1-1	12	TRBV7-8
SAGSTSGRSEQY	TRBJ2-7	12	TRBV20-1
ASRPTGNSNQPQH	TRBJ1-5	13	TRBV6-5
AWRTFGEGEQY	TRBJ2-7	11	TRBV30
ASSQDAVLTEAF	TRBJ1-1	12	TRBV4-3
ASSQDISPYNEQF	TRBJ2-1	13	TRBV7-3
ASSSEAKSNQPQH	TRBJ1-5	13	TRBV2
ASPLVAYYGYT	TRBJ1-2	11	TRBV7-2
SAWDSANYGYT	TRBJ1-2	11	TRBV20-1
SSVGNESPLH	TRBJ1-6	10	TRBV20-1
ATSRDQGETQY	TRBJ2-5	11	TRBV15
AWSPGHRTDTQY	TRBJ2-3	12	TRBV30
ASSLFLAGGRSTDTQY	TRBJ2-3	16	TRBV5-6
ASSDQNTGELF	TRBJ2-2	11	TRBV12-3/TRBV12-4
ASSFTPRDTHEKLF	TRBJ1-4	14	TRBV5-1
ASSELGQVGTDTQY	TRBJ2-3	14	TRBV6-1
ASSPRQTNTDTQY	TRBJ2-3	13	TRBV7-2
ASRITAGVAQPQH	TRBJ1-5	13	TRBV12-3/TRBV12-4